This passage covers 9 T cell receptor beta chains from one sample sequenced in a study of regulatory T cells in long-lasting Graves disease. To make TCR beta libraries, researchers used iRepertoire HTBI primers and Arm-PCR of CDR3 regions. TCRdb ran MiXCR on the multiplex PCR reads and lists one entry per CDR3 protein. The sample carries about 520,000 distinct CDR3 sequences, more than 10% recorded once. The time point: newly diagnosed GD, antithyroid drugs for less than 3 months. Construction of the TCR library relied on RNA isolated from PBMCs. This same sample was also part of a study on T cells in Graves' hyperthyroidism and ophthalmopathy.

Here the sequenced sample was peripheral blood mononuclear cells (PBMCs), taken at new diagnosis, from a patient treated with antithyroid drugs. The receptor source for this set is a woman under 40 with Graves disease.

This clonotype occurred many times. The gene calls are TRBV19 and TRBJ1-1, with no clear D. The germline CDR1 and CDR2 sequences are LNHDA and SQIVND (reference sequence). CDR3 length equals 12 residues. V was clipped by 5 bases and J by 7 bases, with 11 bases between them. CDR3 sequence reads: CASSAPGVEAFF. The CDR3 bases are TGTGCCAGTAGTGCACCCGGGGTTGAAGCTTTCTTT.

The chain links TRBV19 to TRBJ2-2; 10 nucleotides line up with TRBD2. CDR3 length equals 15 residues. CDR1 and CDR2 from the germline V gene are LNHDA and SQIVND (reference sequence). J lost 5 bases, V lost 6 bases, and 6 bases had no gene match. The CDR3 region is CASRFLAGDTGELFF. Here the CDR3 DNA reads TGTGCCAGTAGGTTTCTAGCGGGAGATACCGGGGAGCTGTTTTTT.

This clonotype was seen at least ten times. The rearrangement links TRBV6-2 or TRBV6-3 to TRBJ1-2; maybe TRBD1 (6 bases). Looked up from germline, CDR1 is MNHEY and CDR2 is SVGEGT. This CDR3 is 14 amino acids long. The ends were cut back, 6 bases at V and 0 bases at J, with 11 bases in the middle. The CDR3 loop is CASRTGRANYGYTF. The CDR3 DNA is TGTGCCAGCAGAACAGGGCGCGCTAACTATGGCTACACCTTC.

The DNA for the CDR3 is TGCAGTGCTAGCCCCGGGGGCTCCTACGAGCAGTACTTC. Translating it yields CSASPGGSYEQYF. The V gene is TRBV20-1, the J gene TRBJ2-7, with a possible D match to TRBD2 (6 bases). The ends were cut back, 3 bases at V and 0 bases at J, with 9 bases in the middle. CDR1 is DFQATT, CDR2 SNEGSKA, per germline (reference sequence). The CDR3 covers 13 residues.

The rearrangement uses TRBV28 and TRBJ1-1; tentatively, D is TRBD1 (5 bases). V was clipped by 5 bases and J by 7 bases, with 17 bases between them. The CDR3 covers 14 residues. Germline-derived CDR1 and CDR2 are MDHEN and SYDVKM. CDR3 sequence reads: CASSPDWGPDEAFF. The CDR3 DNA follows: TGTGCCAGCAGTCCCGATTGGGGCCCTGATGAAGCTTTCTTT.

A few counts support this clonotype. This chain uses TRBV19 with TRBJ1-1, with D unresolved. Germline loops: CDR1 LNHDA, CDR2 SQIVND (reference sequence). Trimming pared 9 bases from V and 1 base from J, leaving 18 bases between. There are 15 residues in the CDR3. The CDR3 region has the DNA TGTGCCAGCAAAGCGGCCCAGGCCGCGAACACTGAAGCTTTCTTT. Protein: CASKAAQAANTEAFF.

The table lists this clonotype with many counts. The rearrangement uses TRBV28 and TRBJ1-2; 11 nucleotides agree with TRBD1. Germline CDR1 and CDR2: MDHEN and SYDVKM. The V and J ends lost 2 bases and 1 base, in that order; junction bases with no gene match: 0. The CDR3 has 15 amino acids. The CDR3 bases are TGTGCCAGCAGTTTAGGGACAGGGGGTAACTATGGCTACACCTTC. Its translation is CASSLGTGGNYGYTF.

The gene calls are TRBV20-1 and TRBJ2-5, with D possibly called TRBD1 or TRBD2 (5 bases each). CDR3 length: 16 residues. Germline lookup yields CDR1 DFQATT and CDR2 SNEGSKA (reference sequence). Trimming left V 2 bases short and J 1 base short, with 17 bases between. CDR3: CSARLSGTRLQETQYF. The CDR3 DNA sequence: TGCAGTGCTAGATTGTCAGGGACGAGACTCCAAGAGACCCAGTACTTC.

This clonotype was counted ten times or more. The rearrangement uses TRBV10-3 and TRBJ2-5; TRBD2 is a possible D gene (5 bases). The CDR3 sequence is 13 residues long. V lost 10 bases, J lost 1 base, and 13 bases lay in between. CDR1 is ENHRY, CDR2 SYGVKD, per germline. The CDR3 loop reads CATRPGFQETQYF. CDR3 coding DNA: TGTGCCACCAGACCGGGATTCCAAGAGACCCAGTACTTC.